This T cell receptor beta chain was obtained from a study of sequential checkpoint blockade in melanoma. Study as a whole: Arm A got nivolumab then ipilimumab; arm B the reverse, 1:1. Each arm's sequence ended with maintenance nivolumab.

Trimming left V 0 bases short and J 6 bases short, with 6 bases between. The germline CDR1 and CDR2 sequences are PRHDT and FYEKMQ (reference sequence). The CDR3 loop spans 13 amino acids. Sample treatment: randomized to nivolumab then ipilimumab (arm A) or the reverse (arm B). Patients had received no earlier DNA-damaging chemotherapy. Sorted cells were live CD3+CD8+, lacking CD19 and CD56, from PBMCs. Profiled with immunoSEQ multiplex PCR; TCRdb holds only in-frame clones, not every one. The sample yields 9,500 to 15,000 clones, approximately 79% seen once. This sample comprised CD8+ T cells sorted from blood (inferred from file names), obtained from a patient given nivolumab and ipilimumab in sequence. This receptor was identified in a human donor with melanoma. The J gene is TRBJ2-1, the V gene TRBV13, with D tentatively TRBD2 (6 bases). The CDR3 sequence: CASSLGGGNEQFF. For the CDR3, the DNA is TGTGCCAGCAGCTTAGGCGGGGGCAATGAGCAGTTCTTC.